The next 3 T cell receptor beta chains were all read from a single sample in a study of T-cell memory formation after mild COVID-19. TCRdb itself ran the 5' RACE reads through MiXCR, one entry per CDR3 protein. Of 350,000 to 500,000 distinct CDR3 sequences in the sample, under 25% were seen once. Sequenced sample: PBMCs or a T cell subset sorted from them (not recorded which). The receptors stem from an adult woman who had mild COVID-19 (a few samples of this study predate the infection). Cell type and time point are not known.

This clonotype was seen a handful of times. The rearrangement joins TRBV5-4 to TRBJ2-6; the D call may be TRBD1 or TRBD2 (5 bases each). The CDR3 spans 17 residues. V was pared by 3 bases and J by 0 bases, with 13 bases between. From germline, CDR1 is SGHNT and CDR2 YYREEE (reference sequence). The CDR3 is CASSSGPLLSGANVLTF. The CDR3 region has the DNA TGTGCCAGCAGCTCGGGACCTCTACTCTCTGGGGCCAACGTCCTGACTTTC.

This clonotype was observed a handful of times. The chain joins TRBV24-1 to TRBJ2-6, with D perhaps TRBD2 (6 bases). This CDR3 region has 17 residues. Germline CDR1 reads KGHDR; CDR2 reads SFDVKD. V lost 3 bases, J lost 2 bases, and 13 bases lay in between. The CDR3 loop reads CATSDRRRAAGANVLTF. The CDR3 coding sequence is TGTGCCACCAGTGATCGCAGGAGGGCAGCTGGGGCCAACGTCCTGACTTTC.

This chain joins TRBV11-1 and TRBJ2-7, with D perhaps assigned TRBD1 or TRBD2 (6 bases each). V shed 0 bases and J shed 8 bases, with 14 bases lying between them. Looked up from germline, CDR1 is SGHAT and CDR2 is FQDESV (reference sequence). CDR3 length: 14 residues. DNA for the CDR3: TGTGCCAGCAGCTTAGCATCACAGGGAGGACAGCAGTACTTC. It is translated as CASSLASQGGQQYF.